Described below is a single TCR beta chain sequence and its context. This entry comes from a study of blood T cell repertoires in COVID-19. Background on the study: Acute and convalescent COVID-19 specimens originated in the United States, Italy and Spain. Nucleic acid was either cDNA or gDNA, and it came from T cells, B-cell-depleted T cells, or PBMCs.

The germline CDR1 and CDR2 sequences are SGHNT and YENEEA. The CDR3 extends over 16 amino acids. J was trimmed by 1 base and V by 6 bases; bases with no gene match: 7. In the authors' workflow: The authors estimated nucleated cell counts from reference gene primer amplification. Generated by immunoSEQ multiplex PCR, the TCRdb table keeps only in-frame clones and is missing some. The D gene and trimming were derived from the DNA, and the V and J assignments and clone size from that table. Of some 270,000 clones listed, roughly 89% are singletons. The sample comprised peripheral blood. The rearrangement joins TRBV11-3 to TRBJ2-2, with TRBD1 identical over 8 bases. The TCR originated in a woman aged 40 to 50 who had recovered from COVID-19. CDR3 sequence (DNA): TGTGCCAGCAGTCGGGACAGGCCCAAGAACACCGGGGAGCTGTTTTTT. Translation: CASSRDRPKNTGELFF.